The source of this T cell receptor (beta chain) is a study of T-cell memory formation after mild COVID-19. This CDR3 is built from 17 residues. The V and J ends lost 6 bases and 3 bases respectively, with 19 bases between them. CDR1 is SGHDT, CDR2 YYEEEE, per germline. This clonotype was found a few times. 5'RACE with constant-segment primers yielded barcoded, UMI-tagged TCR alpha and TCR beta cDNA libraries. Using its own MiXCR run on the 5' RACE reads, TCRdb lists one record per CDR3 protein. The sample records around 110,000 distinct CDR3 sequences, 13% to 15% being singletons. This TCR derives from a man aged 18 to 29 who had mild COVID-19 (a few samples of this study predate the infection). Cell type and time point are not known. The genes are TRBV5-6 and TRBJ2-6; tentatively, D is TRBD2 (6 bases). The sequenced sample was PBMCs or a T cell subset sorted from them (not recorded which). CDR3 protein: CASIVSGRWVGANVLTF. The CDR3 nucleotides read TGTGCCAGCATCGTATCCGGGAGATGGGTTGGGGCCAACGTCCTGACTTTC.